Listed below are T cell receptor beta chains from one sample, sequenced in a study of response to subunit inactivated influenza vaccine. TCRdb re-called the RT-PCR reads through MiXCR, storing one row per CDR3 protein. The sample includes under 550,000 distinct CDR3 sequences, about 7.6% seen only once; the top ten take roughly 13%. The source was PBMCs from blood, collected 23 months after vaccination. The receptors originated from a man between 50 and 75 years old who received an inactivated influenza vaccine. Each CDR3 is given with its conserved first and last residue. D genes are given only for firm matches.

v_call	d_call	j_call	cdr3_aa
TRBV11-2	TRBD1	TRBJ2-1	CASSSRDRGLVSYNEQFF
TRBV2	NA	TRBJ2-7	CASSGDGTLSYEQYF
TRBV11-2	TRBD1	TRBJ2-7	CASSLRQGWLHEQYF
TRBV20-1	NA	TRBJ1-2	CSASQGYGYTF
TRBV7-2	NA	TRBJ2-7	CASSPQGNQRYEQYF
TRBV12-3/TRBV12-4	NA	TRBJ2-3	CASSFSRVVTDTQYF
TRBV11-2	NA	TRBJ2-5	CASSFSFTGKETQYF
TRBV7-9	TRBD2	TRBJ2-3	CASSISGVLTDTQYF
TRBV20-1	NA	TRBJ2-5	CSAIPPDGRQETQYF
TRBV29-1	TRBD1	TRBJ2-5	CSVSMRDRETQYF
TRBV5-5	NA	TRBJ2-5	CASSSGLKETQYF
TRBV5-1	NA	TRBJ2-7	CASSLSVSAGGYEQYF
TRBV18	TRBD1	TRBJ1-1	CASSPPDRVYTEAFF
TRBV28	NA	TRBJ1-2	CASSFFARPYGYTF
TRBV4-2	TRBD1	TRBJ2-7	CASSQGQGPYYEQYF
TRBV19	TRBD1	TRBJ1-2	CASSIDWTGDQDGYTF
TRBV5-1	NA	TRBJ2-7	CASSIQGMSYEQYF
TRBV2	TRBD2	TRBJ2-5	CASSRTSGIQTQYF
TRBV30	NA	TRBJ1-1	CAWMVDTEAFF
TRBV18	TRBD2	TRBJ2-7	CASSPGGNYEQYF
TRBV4-3	NA	TRBJ2-2	CASSQDLIGYTGELFF
TRBV5-5	NA	TRBJ1-2	CASSDQFSGYGYTF
TRBV7-2	NA	TRBJ2-1	CASSRGAGAYNEQFF
TRBV16	NA	TRBJ2-7	CASSLSLGLSSYEQYF
TRBV20-1	NA	TRBJ2-3	CSARSLLPRGTDTQYF
TRBV3-1	TRBD2	TRBJ2-3	CASSPPGLATRDTQYF
TRBV4-3	TRBD1	TRBJ2-1	CASSQQKARQGDEQFF
TRBV25-1	NA	TRBJ1-1	CASQDTEAFF
TRBV5-1	TRBD1	TRBJ2-7	CASSHGGTGWDEQYF
TRBV29-1	NA	TRBJ2-2	CSALPDSLSRAGELFF
TRBV2	NA	TRBJ2-2	CASSKGTNTGELFF
TRBV20-1	TRBD2	TRBJ2-1	CSADLTSGSPNEQFF
TRBV5-1	TRBD2	TRBJ2-7	CASSLGASGRYEQYF
TRBV27	TRBD1	TRBJ2-1	CASSLFSRTGFYEQFF
TRBV14	NA	TRBJ2-5	CASSQPGGLIETQYF
TRBV7-3	TRBD2	TRBJ2-1	CASSLTILSGRALRHEQFF
TRBV6-1	NA	TRBJ1-4	CASRSGEGGPNEKLFF